A selection of T cell receptor beta chains follows, all from one sample in a study of human T cells and chemical hapten exposure. TCRdb re-analysed the RACE reads in MiXCR, keeping a single row per CDR3 protein. Of 87,000 or so distinct CDR3 sequences detected, nearly 10% appear once; the ten largest clones hold approximately 3.8%. Sequencing used whole blood, obtained in connection with sensitization to the hapten diphenylcyclopropenone (DPC). The receptors stem from a middle-aged woman with alopecia areata. Some clones in this sample may be carry-over from other donors' samples. CDR3s include the opening cysteine and the closing phenylalanine or tryptophan. A D gene is named only where the DNA matches it firmly. For some rows the clone size is stated as once, few or many, or as a class when expanded; others skip it.

D gene	clone size	V gene	J gene	CDR3 DNA	CDR3 protein
.	.	TRBV29-1	TRBJ1-2	TGCAGCGTTGAATGGACGGGGCGTCTTGGCTACACCTTC	CSVEWTGRLGYTF
.	many	TRBV28	TRBJ1-2	.	CASSTSGGRISYGYTF
.	many	TRBV14	TRBJ1-1	TGTGCCAGCAGCCAAGATCTGTTGGGCGGACCGAACACTGAAGCTTTCTTT	CASSQDLLGGPNTEAFF
.	.	TRBV14	TRBJ1-6	TGTGCCAGCAGCCAAGAAGGGACTTCACCCCTCCACTTT	CASSQEGTSPLHF
TRBD2	many	TRBV20-1	TRBJ2-5	TGCAGTGCTCGTCGGGGGGGCGATTGGGAGACCCAGTACTTC	CSARRGGDWETQYF
TRBD2	many	TRBV7-8	TRBJ2-2	TGTGCCAGCAGCTTAGTACTTGCGGGGGGGACATCCGGGGAGCTGTTTTTT	CASSLVLAGGTSGELFF
.	many	TRBV6-4	TRBJ2-2	TGTGCCAGCAGCACCCAAGGCGGGGAGCTGTTTTTT	CASSTQGGELFF
.	.	TRBV5-1	TRBJ2-1	TGCGCCAGCAACCAAGGTGAAAAAAGGGCAAATGAGCAGTTCTTC	CASNQGEKRANEQFF
TRBD2	many	TRBV7-2	TRBJ2-1	TGTGCCAGCAGCACTAGGACTAGCGGGGGGGCCCAGTTCTTC	CASSTRTSGGAQFF
.	few	TRBV7-2	TRBJ2-1	TGTGCCTCAACCCCCCGTCATGAGCAGTTCTTC	CASTPRHEQFF
TRBD1	few	TRBV11-2	TRBJ1-2	TGTGCCAGCAGCTCCCTTCGGGACAGCAAAGCTAACTATGGCTACACCTTC	CASSSLRDSKANYGYTF
.	.	TRBV20-1	TRBJ1-5	TGCAGTGCTAGAAGGGGGGCTAGCAATCAGCCCCGGCATTTT	CSARRGASNQPRHF
.	many	TRBV4-3	TRBJ2-3	TGCGCCAGCAGCCCCCGGACTTCCCGGCCAGATACGCAGTATTTT	CASSPRTSRPDTQYF
TRBD1	many	TRBV4-1	TRBJ2-1	TGCGCCAGCAGCCAAGTGGACAGGGGCTACAATGAGCAGTTCTTC	CASSQVDRGYNEQFF
.	many	TRBV7-9	TRBJ1-1	TGTGCCAGCAGCTTAGATGGTGGATATGAAGCTTTCTTT	CASSLDGGYEAFF
.	many	TRBV7-6	TRBJ1-1	TGTGCCAGCACCCCGAGGGGGTTGTCGAACACTGAAGCTTTCTTT	CASTPRGLSNTEAFF
.	.	TRBV7-9	TRBJ2-3	TGTGCCAGCAGCGTGCCTCCGCCTAGGGGCCTATTAGATACGCAGTATTTT	CASSVPPPRGLLDTQYF
.	.	TRBV7-9	TRBJ1-1	TGTGCCAGCAGCTCCCCATCCGGGGCTATTGGTACTGAAGCTTTCTTT	CASSSPSGAIGTEAFF
TRBD2	.	TRBV7-2	TRBJ2-1	TGTGCCAGCAGCCGCCTTCCGGGACTAGCGGGGGGGCTTTGGAATGAGCAGTTCTTC	CASSRLPGLAGGLWNEQFF
TRBD1	.	TRBV24-1	TRBJ2-3	TGTGCCACCAGTGCCCCCGGGACAGAGGGCACAGATACGCAGTATTTT	CATSAPGTEGTDTQYF
.	.	TRBV6-1	TRBJ1-6	TGTGCCAGCAGTGAACACCGGGTTGATAATTCACCCCTCCACTTT	CASSEHRVDNSPLHF
TRBD2	many	TRBV10-1	TRBJ2-2	TGCGCCAGCAGTCTTAGACTAGCGGGGGAGAACACCGGGGAGCTGTTTTTT	CASSLRLAGENTGELFF
.	.	TRBV12-3/TRBV12-4	TRBJ1-3	TGTGCCAGCACTCCAAGGCCAGCGGGAAACACCATATATTTT	CASTPRPAGNTIYF
.	many	TRBV6-5	TRBJ1-2	TGTGCCAGCAGTTACCGCATGTTATATGAGGGCTACACCTTC	CASSYRMLYEGYTF
.	.	TRBV3-1	TRBJ1-4	TGTGCCAGCAGCCAGGGGCCAGGGGAGGAAAAACTGTTTTTT	CASSQGPGEEKLFF
.	many	TRBV7-2	TRBJ2-3	TGTGCCAGCAGCTTAGGGGGGCCGGCGGGTACGCAGTATTTT	CASSLGGPAGTQYF
TRBD2	few	TRBV7-6	TRBJ2-7	TGTGCCAGCAGCTTGGGGGGGGAAAGCTCCTACGAGCAGTACTTC	CASSLGGESSYEQYF
TRBD1	.	TRBV5-5	TRBJ2-1	TGTGCCAGCAGCTTTACACGCAGGGGGAATGAGCAGTTCTTC	CASSFTRRGNEQFF
.	.	TRBV18	TRBJ1-6	TGTGCCAGCTCGGCCCAGAGCTCCTATAATTCACCCCTCCACTTT	CASSAQSSYNSPLHF
TRBD1	many	TRBV6-5	TRBJ1-1	TGTGCCAGCAGTCTCCGGGACAGGGGGACTACTGAAGCTTTCTTT	CASSLRDRGTTEAFF
.	.	TRBV11-2	TRBJ2-2	TGTGCCAGCAGCTTAGATAAGGGGACCGGGGAGCTGTTTTTT	CASSLDKGTGELFF
TRBD2	.	TRBV28	TRBJ2-3	TGTGCCAGCAGTCCGCCCGTTGATAGCGGGAGGGGAGATACGCAGTATTTT	CASSPPVDSGRGDTQYF